In its sample, the clone carrying this T cell receptor beta chain was seen a few times. Its target is not known. Per the germline V gene, CDR1 is DFQATT and CDR2 is SNEGSKA (reference sequence). Trimming removed 5 bases from V and 0 bases from J, with 16 bases in between. The CDR3 consists of 16 residues. TCRdb analysed the 5' RACE reads with MiXCR anew, one entry per CDR3 protein. The table records around 440,000 distinct CDR3 sequences, 15% to 20% of them present only once. The data originate from a study of T-cell memory formation after mild COVID-19. Broader study findings: Of the contracting clones, CD4+ ones lay mainly in CM and EM, and CD8+ ones in EMRA.

The genes are TRBV20-1 and TRBJ2-2, with D possibly called TRBD1 or TRBD2 (5 bases each). What was sequenced was PBMCs or a T cell subset sorted from them (not recorded which). This TCR was recovered from an adult woman who had mild COVID-19 (a few samples of this study predate the infection). Cell type and time point are not known. This CDR3 is CSAQVTGTTNTGELFF. DNA for the CDR3: TGCAGTGCTCAAGTTACTGGGACGACGAACACCGGGGAGCTGTTTTTT.